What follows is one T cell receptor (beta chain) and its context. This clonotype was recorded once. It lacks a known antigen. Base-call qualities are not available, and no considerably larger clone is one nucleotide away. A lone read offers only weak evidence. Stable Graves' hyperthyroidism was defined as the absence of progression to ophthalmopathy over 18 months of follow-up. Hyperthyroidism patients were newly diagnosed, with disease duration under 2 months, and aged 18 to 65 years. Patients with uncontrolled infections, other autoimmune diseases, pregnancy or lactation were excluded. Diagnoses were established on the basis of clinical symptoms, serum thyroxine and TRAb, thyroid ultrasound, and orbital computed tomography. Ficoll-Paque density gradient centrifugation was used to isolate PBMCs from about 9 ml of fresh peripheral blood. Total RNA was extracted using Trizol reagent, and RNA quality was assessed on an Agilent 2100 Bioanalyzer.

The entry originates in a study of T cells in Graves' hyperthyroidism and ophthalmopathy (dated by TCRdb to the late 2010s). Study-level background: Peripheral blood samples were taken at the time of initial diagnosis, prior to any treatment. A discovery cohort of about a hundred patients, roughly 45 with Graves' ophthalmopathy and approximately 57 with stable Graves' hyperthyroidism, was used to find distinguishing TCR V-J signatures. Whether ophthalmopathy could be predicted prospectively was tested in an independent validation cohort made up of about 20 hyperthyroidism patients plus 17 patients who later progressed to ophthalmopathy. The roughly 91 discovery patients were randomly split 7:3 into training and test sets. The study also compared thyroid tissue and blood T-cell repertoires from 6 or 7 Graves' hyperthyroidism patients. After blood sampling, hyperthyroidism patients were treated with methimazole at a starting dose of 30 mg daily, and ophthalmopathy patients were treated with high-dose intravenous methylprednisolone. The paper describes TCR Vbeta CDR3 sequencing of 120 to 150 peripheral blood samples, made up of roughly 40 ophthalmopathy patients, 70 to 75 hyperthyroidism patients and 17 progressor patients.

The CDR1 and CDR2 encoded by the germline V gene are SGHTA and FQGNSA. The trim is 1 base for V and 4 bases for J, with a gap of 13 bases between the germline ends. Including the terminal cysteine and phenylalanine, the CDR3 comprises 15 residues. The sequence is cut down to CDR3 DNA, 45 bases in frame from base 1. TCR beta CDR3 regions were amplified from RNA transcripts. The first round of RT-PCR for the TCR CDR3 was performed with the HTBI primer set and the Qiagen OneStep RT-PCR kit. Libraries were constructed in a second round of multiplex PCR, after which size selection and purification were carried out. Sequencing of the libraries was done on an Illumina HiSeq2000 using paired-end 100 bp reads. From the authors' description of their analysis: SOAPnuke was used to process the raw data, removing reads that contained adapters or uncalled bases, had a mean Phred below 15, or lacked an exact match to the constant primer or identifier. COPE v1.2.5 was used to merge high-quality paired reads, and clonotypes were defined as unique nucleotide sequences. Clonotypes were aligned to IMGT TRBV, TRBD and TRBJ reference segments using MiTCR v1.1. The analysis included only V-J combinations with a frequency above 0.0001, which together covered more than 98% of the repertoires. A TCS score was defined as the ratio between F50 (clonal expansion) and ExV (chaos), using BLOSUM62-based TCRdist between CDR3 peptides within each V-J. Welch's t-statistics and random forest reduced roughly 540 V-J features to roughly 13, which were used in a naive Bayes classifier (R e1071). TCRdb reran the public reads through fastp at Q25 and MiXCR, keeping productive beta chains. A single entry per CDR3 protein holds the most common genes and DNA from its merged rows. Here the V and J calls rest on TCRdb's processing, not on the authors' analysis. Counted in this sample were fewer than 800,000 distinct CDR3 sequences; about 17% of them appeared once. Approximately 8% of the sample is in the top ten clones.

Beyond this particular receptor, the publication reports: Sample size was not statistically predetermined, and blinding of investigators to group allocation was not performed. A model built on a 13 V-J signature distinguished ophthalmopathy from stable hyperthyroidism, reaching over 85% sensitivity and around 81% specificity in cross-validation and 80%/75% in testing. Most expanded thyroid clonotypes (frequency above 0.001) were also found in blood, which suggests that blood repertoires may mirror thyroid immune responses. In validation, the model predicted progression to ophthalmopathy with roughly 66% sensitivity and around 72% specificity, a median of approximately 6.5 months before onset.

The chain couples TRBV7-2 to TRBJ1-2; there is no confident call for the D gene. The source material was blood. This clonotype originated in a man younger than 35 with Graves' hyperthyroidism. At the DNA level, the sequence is TGTGCCAGCAGCTTAGTCGGCAGTCGTAGCTATGGCTACACCTTC. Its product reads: CASSLVGSRSYGYTF.